Listed here is a single T cell receptor beta chain. TCRdb re-called the 5' RACE reads through MiXCR, storing one row per CDR3 protein. The sample carries about 660,000 distinct CDR3 sequences, 8.5% to 9% recorded once. The data are from a study of identical twins. With 6 bases removed from V and 7 bases from J, the gap between germline ends came to 19 bases. This CDR3 region has 14 residues. Germline V gene data show CDR1 as DFQATT and CDR2 as SNEGSKA (reference sequence). This sample was also put to use in a study of yellow fever vaccine responses in identical twins.

The clonotype was recovered from a woman younger than 35 in good health. The material sequenced was PBMCs. The rearrangement joins TRBV20-1 to TRBJ2-1; possibly TRBD2 for D (5 bases). CDR3 loop: CSAVDSLSGNEQFF. The CDR3 coding sequence is TGCAGTGCAGTGGACTCCCTTTCCGGGAATGAGCAGTTCTTC.